Below, 4 T cell receptor beta chains from the same sample are listed, as sequenced in a study of blood T cell repertoires in COVID-19. TCRdb's table, derived via immunoSEQ multiplex PCR, lists solely in-frame clones and lacks some. The table shows 150,000 or so clones, with roughly 89% occurring only once. Source material: peripheral blood. The receptors originated from a human donor in a cohort sampled during active COVID-19.

The rearrangement joins TRBV10-3 to TRBJ2-3; 7 bases fit TRBD2. Trimming took 2 bases from V and 1 from J; bases not matched to a gene: 6. CDR3 size: 16 residues. The germline gives CDR1 ENHRY, CDR2 SYGVKD. The CDR3 sequence is CAISEAGLVRTDTQYF. In nucleotides, the CDR3 is TGTGCCATCAGTGAGGCAGGACTAGTCCGCACAGATACGCAGTATTTT.

This clone was recorded only once. The chain couples TRBV3-1 (or the pseudogene TRBV3-2) to TRBJ2-7, with TRBD1 matching over 7 bases. The CDR3 has 14 amino acids. V gave up 4 bases and J gave up 4 bases; unmatched junction bases: 7. Looked up from germline, CDR1 is LGHDT and CDR2 is YNNKEL (reference sequence). In DNA, the CDR3 is TGTGCCAGCAGCCCGGGACAGTTCACGTACGAGCAGTACTTC. Protein sequence: CASSPGQFTYEQYF.

This chain connects TRBV28 to TRBJ2-1; D is uncertain. Deletions cut 2 bases from V and 5 bases from J, with 13 bases between. Germline CDR1 and CDR2: MDHEN and SYDVKM. This CDR3 region has 15 residues. The CDR3 region has the DNA TGTGCCAGCAGTTTACCCCTGGGCCCCCACAATGAGCAGTTCTTC. Its translation is CASSLPLGPHNEQFF.

This sequence joins TRBV5-4 and TRBJ2-3, with 7 positions matching TRBD2. Germline V gene lookup returns CDR1 SGHNT and CDR2 YYREEE (reference sequence). V shed 4 bases, J shed 5 bases, and the junction held 16 bases outside the gene matches. CDR3 length: 17 residues. In DNA, the CDR3 is TGTGCCAGCAGCCAAAACCCGAGCGGGGACCCCGAAGATACGCAGTATTTT. As protein: CASSQNPSGDPEDTQYF.